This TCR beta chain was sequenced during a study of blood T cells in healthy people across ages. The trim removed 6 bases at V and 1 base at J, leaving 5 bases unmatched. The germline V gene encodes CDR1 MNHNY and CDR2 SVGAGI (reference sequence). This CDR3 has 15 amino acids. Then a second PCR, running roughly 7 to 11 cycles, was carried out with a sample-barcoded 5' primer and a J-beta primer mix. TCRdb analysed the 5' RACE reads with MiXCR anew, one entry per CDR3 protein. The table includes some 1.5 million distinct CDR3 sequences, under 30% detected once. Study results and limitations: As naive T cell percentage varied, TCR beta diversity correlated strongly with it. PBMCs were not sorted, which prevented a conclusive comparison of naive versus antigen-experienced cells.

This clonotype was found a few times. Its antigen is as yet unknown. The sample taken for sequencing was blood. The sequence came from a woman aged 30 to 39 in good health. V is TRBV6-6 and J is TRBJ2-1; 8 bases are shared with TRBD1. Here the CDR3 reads CASRHQGASYNEQFF. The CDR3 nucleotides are TGTGCCAGCAGACATCAGGGGGCTTCCTACAATGAGCAGTTCTTC.